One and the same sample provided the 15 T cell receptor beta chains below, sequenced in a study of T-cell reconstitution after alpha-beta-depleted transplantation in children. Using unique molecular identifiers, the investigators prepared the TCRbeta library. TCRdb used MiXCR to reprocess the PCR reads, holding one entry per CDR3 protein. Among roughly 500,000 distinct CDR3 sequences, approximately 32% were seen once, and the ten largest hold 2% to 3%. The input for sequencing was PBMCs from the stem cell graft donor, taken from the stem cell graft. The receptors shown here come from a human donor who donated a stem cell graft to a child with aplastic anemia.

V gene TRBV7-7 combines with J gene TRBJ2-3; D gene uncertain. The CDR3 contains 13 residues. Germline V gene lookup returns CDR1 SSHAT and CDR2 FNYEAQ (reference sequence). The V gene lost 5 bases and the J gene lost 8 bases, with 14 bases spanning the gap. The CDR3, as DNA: TGTGCCAGCAGCCCGACCTTACTGGGTACGCAGTATTTT. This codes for CASSPTLLGTQYF. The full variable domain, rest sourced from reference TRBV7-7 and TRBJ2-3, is GAGVSQSPRYKVTKRGQDVTLRCDPISSHATLYWYQQALGQGPEFLTYFNYEAQPDKSGLPSDRFSAERPEGSISTLTIQRTEQRDSAMYRCASSPTLLGTQYFGPGTRLTVL.

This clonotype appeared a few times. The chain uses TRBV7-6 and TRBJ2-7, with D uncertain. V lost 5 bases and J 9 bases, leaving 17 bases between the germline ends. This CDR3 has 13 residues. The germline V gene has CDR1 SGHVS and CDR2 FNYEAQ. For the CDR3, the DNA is TGTGCCAGCAGCCCCACCACCCAGGACGCGCAGTACTTC. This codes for CASSPTTQDAQYF.

The CDR3 nucleotides read TGTGCCAGCGGATTGTTAGATACGCAGTATTTT. It encodes CASGLLDTQYF. V usage is TRBV9 and J usage is TRBJ2-3; D uncertain. The CDR3 runs to 11 residues. Trimming took off 7 bases at V and 5 bases at J, with 8 bases between the two ends. CDR1 is SGDLS and CDR2 is YYNGEE in the germline V gene.

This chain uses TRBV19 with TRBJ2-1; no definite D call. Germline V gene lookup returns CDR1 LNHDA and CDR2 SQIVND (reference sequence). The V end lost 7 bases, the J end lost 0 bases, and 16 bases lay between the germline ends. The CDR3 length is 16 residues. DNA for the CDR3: TGTGCCAGTACCGAAATCGCCACGAGCTCCTACAATGAGCAGTTCTTC. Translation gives CASTEIATSSYNEQFF.

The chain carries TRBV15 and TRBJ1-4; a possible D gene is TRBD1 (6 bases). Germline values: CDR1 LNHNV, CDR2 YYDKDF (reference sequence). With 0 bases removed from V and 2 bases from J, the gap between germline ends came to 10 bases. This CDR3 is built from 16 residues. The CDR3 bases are TGTGCCACCAGCAGAGATCCGGGGGCTACTAATGAAAAACTGTTTTTT. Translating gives CATSRDPGATNEKLFF.

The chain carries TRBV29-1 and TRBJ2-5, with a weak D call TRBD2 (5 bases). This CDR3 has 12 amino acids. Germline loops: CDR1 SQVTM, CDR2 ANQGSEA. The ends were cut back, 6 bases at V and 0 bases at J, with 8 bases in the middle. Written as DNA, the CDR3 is TGCAGCGTCCGGGAAAACCAAGAGACCCAGTACTTC. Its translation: CSVRENQETQYF.

The CDR3, as DNA: TGCGCCAGCAGCTTGTCTTGGCACCTGGGAGTCAATGAGCAGTTCTTC. Translated: CASSLSWHLGVNEQFF. The chain recombines TRBV5-1 with TRBJ2-1; D possibly corresponds to TRBD2 (5 bases). V was clipped by 1 base and J by 6 bases, with 17 bases between them. The CDR3 totals 16 residues. Germline lookup yields CDR1 SGHRS and CDR2 YFSETQ.

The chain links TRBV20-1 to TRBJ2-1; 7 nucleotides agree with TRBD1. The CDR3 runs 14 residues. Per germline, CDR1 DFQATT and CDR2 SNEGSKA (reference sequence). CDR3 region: CRAPKSTGDNEQFF. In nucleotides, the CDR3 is TGCAGAGCTCCCAAGTCAACAGGGGACAATGAGCAGTTCTTC.

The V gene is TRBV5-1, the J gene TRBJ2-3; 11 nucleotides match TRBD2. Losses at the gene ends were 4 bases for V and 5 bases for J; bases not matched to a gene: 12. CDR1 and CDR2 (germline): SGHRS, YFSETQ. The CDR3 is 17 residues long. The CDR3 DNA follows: TGCGCCAGCAGCGGATCCTCACTAGCGGGAGACGGAGATACGCAGTATTTT. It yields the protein CASSGSSLAGDGDTQYF.

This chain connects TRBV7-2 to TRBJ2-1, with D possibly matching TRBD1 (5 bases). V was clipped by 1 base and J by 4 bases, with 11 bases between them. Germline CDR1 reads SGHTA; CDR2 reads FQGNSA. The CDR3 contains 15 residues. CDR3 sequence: CASSLDGQGYNEQFF. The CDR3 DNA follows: TGTGCCAGCAGCTTAGATGGTCAGGGATACAATGAGCAGTTCTTC.

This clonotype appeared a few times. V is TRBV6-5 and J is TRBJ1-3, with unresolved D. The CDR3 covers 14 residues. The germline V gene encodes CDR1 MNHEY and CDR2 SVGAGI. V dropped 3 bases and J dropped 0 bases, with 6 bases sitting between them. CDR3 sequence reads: CASSYKSSGNTIYF. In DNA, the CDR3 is TGTGCCAGCAGTTATAAATCCTCTGGAAACACCATATATTTT.

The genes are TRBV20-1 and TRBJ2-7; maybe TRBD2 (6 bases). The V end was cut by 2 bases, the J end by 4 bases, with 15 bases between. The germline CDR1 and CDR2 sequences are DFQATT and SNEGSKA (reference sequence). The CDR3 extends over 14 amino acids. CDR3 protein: CSARWGGGDYEQYF. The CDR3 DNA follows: TGCAGTGCTAGATGGGGAGGTGGGGATTACGAGCAGTACTTC.

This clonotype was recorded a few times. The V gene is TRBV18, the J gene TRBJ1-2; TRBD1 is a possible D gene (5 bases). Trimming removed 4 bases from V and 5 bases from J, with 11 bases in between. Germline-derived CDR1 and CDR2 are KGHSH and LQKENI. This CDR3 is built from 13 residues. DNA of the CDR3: TGTGCCAGCTCACAAGACAGCGTGTATGGCTACACCTTC. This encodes CASSQDSVYGYTF.

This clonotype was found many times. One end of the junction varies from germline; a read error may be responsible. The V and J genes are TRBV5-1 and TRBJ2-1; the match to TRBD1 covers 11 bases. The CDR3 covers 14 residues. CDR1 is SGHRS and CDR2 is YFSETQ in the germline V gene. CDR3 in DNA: TGTGCCAGCAGTTTAGGGACAGGGGGCAATGAGCAGTTCTTC. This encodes CASSLGTGGNEQFF. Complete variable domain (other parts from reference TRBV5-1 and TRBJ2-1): KAGVTQTPRYLIKTRGQQVTLSCSPISGHRSVSWYQQTPGQGLQFLFEYFSETQRNKGNFPGRFSGRQFSNSRSEMNVSTLELGDSALYLCASSLGTGGNEQFFGPGTRLTVL.

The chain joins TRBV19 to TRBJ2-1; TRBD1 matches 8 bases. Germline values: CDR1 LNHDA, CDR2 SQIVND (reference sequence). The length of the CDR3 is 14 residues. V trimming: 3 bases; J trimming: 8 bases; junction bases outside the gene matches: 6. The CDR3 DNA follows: TGTGCCAGTAGTATCCGGGACAGGAGCGATGAGCAGTTCTTC. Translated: CASSIRDRSDEQFF. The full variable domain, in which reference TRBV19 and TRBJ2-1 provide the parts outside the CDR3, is DGGITQSPKYLFRKEGQNVTLSCEQNLNHDAMYWYRQDPGQGLRLIYYSQIVNDFQKGDIAEGYSVSREKKESFPLTVTSAQKNPTAFYLCASSIRDRSDEQFFGPGTRLTVL.